Here is one TCR beta chain with its context. The sample comes from a study of shared clonotypes between healthy human individuals. Subsets obtained from CD4+ cells comprised CD45RA+ naive and CD45RA-negative memory cells. There are 13 residues in the CDR3. Deletions cut 1 base from V and 3 bases from J, with 4 bases between. Germline CDR1 and CDR2: SEHNR and FQNEAQ (reference sequence). Sequencing used immunoSEQ multiplex PCR; TCRdb keeps in-frame clones, though not all of them. The sample records more than 2 million clones, 90% to 97% being singletons. This sequence joins TRBV7-9 and TRBJ1-5; D is ambiguous. Source material: naive CD4+ T cells sorted from blood. The subset was: CD45RA+ positively selected. The clonotype comes from a man between 18 and 35 years old in good health. The chain's CDR3 is CASSLGPNQPQHF. The CDR3 nucleotides read TGTGCCAGCAGCTTAGGGCCCAATCAGCCCCAGCATTTT.